The present entry profiles one T cell receptor beta chain with its context. This sample was included in a study of beta chain features in type 1 diabetes. The CDR3 length is 15 residues. Unmatched junction bases numbered 6, after V lost 2 bases and J lost 2 bases. The germline V gene has CDR1 KGHSH and CDR2 LQKENI. Reverse transcribing all isolated RNA meant expressed TCRB transcripts were sequenced. TCRdb's table, derived via immunoSEQ multiplex PCR, lists solely in-frame clones and lacks some. The sample has about 260,000 clones; over 65% are singletons. The source of this sequence is a man aged 30 to 45 in good health. This chain links TRBV18 with TRBJ2-7; 7 bases agree with TRBD1. The material sequenced was naive CD4+ T cells from blood. CDR3 sequence (DNA): TGTGCCAGCTCACCAAGGGTAGGGGGCCCCTACGAGCAGTACTTC. This codes for CASSPRVGGPYEQYF.